The TCR beta chain described here comes from a study of neoadjuvant nivolumab and ipilimumab in lung cancer. Study-wide findings and caveats: Higher pretherapy blood TCR richness went with higher resected-tumor richness.

For this clone: What it recognizes is unknown.

Trimming removed 2 bases at V and 1 base at J, with 6 bases between. Germline V gene data show CDR1 as SGHTA and CDR2 as FQGNSA. The CDR3 contains 14 residues. Sequencing was performed with immunoSEQ multiplex PCR; in TCRdb, only in-frame clones are kept and a portion is missing. Counted here are 15,000 to 20,000 clones, 65% to 85% occurring once; the ten biggest clones make up roughly 9.1%. Material: tumor tissue, obtained after neoadjuvant nivolumab, alone or with ipilimumab, at or shortly before surgery. The chain employs TRBV7-2 and TRBJ1-5; D is unresolved. The clonotype was recovered from an adult with non-small cell lung cancer. The CDR3: CASSLTRSNQPQHF. CDR3 coding DNA: TGTGCCAGCAGCTTAACGCGGAGCAATCAGCCCCAGCATTTT.